These T cell receptor beta chains were read from a single sample in a study of immune heterogeneity within non-small cell lung tumors. Each CDR3 protein is one row after TCRdb ran MiXCR on the multiplex PCR reads. The table records tens of thousands of distinct CDR3 sequences, around 30% of them present only once. Sample: lung tumor tissue. These TCRs come from a middle-aged man with non-small cell lung cancer. Each CDR3 is given with its conserved first and last residue. Fields, in order: CDR3 length, V gene, CDR3 protein.

>16|TRBV12-3/TRBV12-4
CASSTTGLAATGELFF
>16|TRBV6-1
CASSENWRLAAYEQYF
>13|TRBV7-9
CASSIMGSGEQYF
>13|TRBV7-2
CASSQRQGNEAFF
>15|TRBV9
CASSPGGSSNQPQHF
>13|TRBV15
CATSRDLVGVRFF
>13|TRBV24-1
CATSDLPASGYTF
>13|TRBV4-2
CASNGQGLSGYTF
>17|TRBV18
CASSYGLAGPWGNEQFF
>16|TRBV19
CASSTTGGGTGYGYTF
>13|TRBV28
CASSLRGDSPLHF
>15|TRBV27
CASSSDRPNTGELFF
>15|TRBV5-1
CVSSPRYSPNYGYTF
>14|TRBV10-3
CAISEGDSYSPLHF
>15|TRBV3-1
CASSLEVSVNNEAFF
>17|TRBV6-1
CASSQFSGRAGADTQYF
>13|TRBV5-6
CASSLDSPYEQYF
>17|TRBV29-1
CSVEGGKQMGRWDEQFF
>12|TRBV20-1
CSALGLYYGYTF
>16|TRBV6-1
CASSHGWGAGANVLTF
>13|TRBV20-1
CSVTGVDDTEAFF
>16|TRBV6-6
CASSYSRLVLSNEQFF
>15|TRBV19
CASSIIGGSNQPQHF
>16|TRBV12-3/TRBV12-4
CASSLLLTSGQETQYF
>12|TRBV4-2
CASSQEFSEQFF
>15|TRBV19
CASSATLWEGAGYTF
>14|TRBV20-1
CSAKRLERGYEQYF
>16|TRBV19
CASWGGTSSLNYGYTF
>15|TRBV6-5
CASSSLAAAVHEQYF
>13|TRBV6-5
CASSYSTTREQYF
>13|TRBV7-9
CASRKDSNHGYTF
>18|TRBV7-8
CASSERLAGANGANVLTF
>13|TRBV2
CASTLAGTDTQYF
>14|TRBV9
CASSVDQGPQPQHF
>18|TRBV5-1
CASSFDSIAGGGEDTQYF
>15|TRBV7-9
CATSPLAYPTYEQYF
>14|TRBV11-2
CASSFGTGEYEQYF
>12|TRBV4-1
CASSQPGQPQRF
>14|TRBV5-6
CASSLSPLEVEQFF
>12|TRBV30
CAWTLGQGKKFF
>14|TRBV19
CASRLRTYSYEQYF
>11|TRBV19
CASHGSTEAFF
>20|TRBV7-6
CASSLVTRRTDLDSGNTIYF
>15|TRBV5-1
CASSPGTSGSNEQYF
>16|TRBV11-3
CASSLAAGGNTDTQYF
>14|TRBV7-2
CASSFNRDNSPLHF
>14|TRBV12-3/TRBV12-4
CASILTDRAYEQYF
>14|TRBV10-1
CASSERDLYNEQFF
>15|TRBV11-3
CAPGVGRPDTGELFF
>14|TRBV15
CATSRGDLGDTQYF
>16|TRBV5-1
CASSLGTRPGTDTQYF
>17|TRBV12-5
CASGLGLAGERGGELFF
>13|TRBV2
CASRGTGRETQYF
>15|TRBV20-1
CSATQRGKWNTEAFF
>11|TRBV2
CASSRNYGYTF
>14|TRBV7-2
CASRYRTANTEAFF
>13|TRBV19
CASSMGVYYEQYF
>14|TRBV25-1
CASASGRLRGELFF
>13|TRBV7-3
CAIPWSDTGELFF
>15|TRBV12-3/TRBV12-4
CATATPQDGAREQFF